The T cell receptor (beta chain) described here comes from a study of T cell repertoires in cytomegalovirus infection. In TCRdb, the reads were re-called with MiXCR into one record per CDR3 protein. The sample includes approximately 300,000 distinct CDR3 sequences, 25% to 35% of them seen just once. A note on this clonotype: No antigen is known for it.

Trimming shortened V by 3 bases and J by 8 bases, and 11 bases separated the two germline ends. Per germline, CDR1 LGHNA and CDR2 YNFKEQ. CDR3 length: 13 residues. The rearrangement links TRBV4-2 to TRBJ2-4, with D possibly matching TRBD1 (6 bases). The receptor comes from a human donor in good health (CMV status not recorded). Some clones in this sample may be carry-over from other donors' samples. The sample was cultured PBMCs, taken from culture after CMV antigen stimulation. The CDR3 region is CASSQGKGDIQYF. In nucleotides, the CDR3 is TGTGCCAGCAGCCAGGGGAAGGGGGACATTCAGTACTTC.